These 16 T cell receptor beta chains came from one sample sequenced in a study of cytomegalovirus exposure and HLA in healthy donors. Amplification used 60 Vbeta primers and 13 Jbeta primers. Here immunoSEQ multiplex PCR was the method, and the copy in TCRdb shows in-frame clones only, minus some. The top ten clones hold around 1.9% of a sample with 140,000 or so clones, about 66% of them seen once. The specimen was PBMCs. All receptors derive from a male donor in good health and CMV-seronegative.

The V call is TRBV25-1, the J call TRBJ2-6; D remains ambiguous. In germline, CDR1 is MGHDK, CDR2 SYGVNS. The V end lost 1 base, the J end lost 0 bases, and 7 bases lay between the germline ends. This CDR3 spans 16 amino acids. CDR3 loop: CASSEFGGSGANVLTF. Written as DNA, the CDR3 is TGTGCCAGCAGTGAATTCGGCGGCTCTGGGGCCAACGTCCTGACTTTC.

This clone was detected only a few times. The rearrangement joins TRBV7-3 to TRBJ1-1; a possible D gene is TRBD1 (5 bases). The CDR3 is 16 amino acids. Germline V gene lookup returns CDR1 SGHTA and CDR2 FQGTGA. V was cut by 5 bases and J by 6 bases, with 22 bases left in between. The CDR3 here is CASSASPGGLIAEAFF. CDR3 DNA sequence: TGTGCCAGCAGCGCCTCCCCCGGGGGTTTGATCGCTGAAGCTTTCTTT.

The CDR3 loop reads CASSPHGVAGRETQYF. The CDR3 DNA reads TGTGCCAGCAGCCCCCACGGGGTAGCGGGGAGGGAGACCCAGTACTTC. The chain joins TRBV7-2 to TRBJ2-5; 8 positions agree with TRBD2. V dropped 5 bases and J dropped 5; count of bases not matched to a gene: 13. This CDR3 is built from 16 residues. Germline V CDR1 and CDR2: SGHTA, FQGNSA. Filled out from reference TRBV7-2 and TRBJ2-5, the complete variable domain reads GAGVSQSPSNKVTEKGKDVELRCDPISGHTALYWYRQSLGQGLEFLIYFQGNSAPDKSGLPSDRFSAERTGGSVSTLTIQRTQQEDSAVYLCASSPHGVAGRETQYFGPGTRLLVL.

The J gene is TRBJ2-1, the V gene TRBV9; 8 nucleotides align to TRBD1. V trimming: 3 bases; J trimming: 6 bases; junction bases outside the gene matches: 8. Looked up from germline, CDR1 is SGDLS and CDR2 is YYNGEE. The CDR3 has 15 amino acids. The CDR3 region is CASSAAGTGRNEQFF. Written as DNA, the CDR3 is TGTGCCAGCAGCGCCGCCGGGACAGGCCGCAATGAGCAGTTCTTC.

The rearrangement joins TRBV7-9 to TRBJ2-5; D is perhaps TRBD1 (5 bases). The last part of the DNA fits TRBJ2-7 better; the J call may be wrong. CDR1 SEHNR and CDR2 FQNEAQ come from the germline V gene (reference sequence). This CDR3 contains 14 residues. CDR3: CASSSGGRAYEQYF. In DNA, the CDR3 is TGTGCCAGCAGCTCGGGCGGCAGGGCCTACGAGCAGTACTTC.

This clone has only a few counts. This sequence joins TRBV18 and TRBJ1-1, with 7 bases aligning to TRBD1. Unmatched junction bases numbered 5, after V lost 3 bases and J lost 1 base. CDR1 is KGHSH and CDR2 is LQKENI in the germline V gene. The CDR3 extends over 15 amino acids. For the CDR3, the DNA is TGTGCCAGCTCACCGACGACAGGGCGGAACACTGAAGCTTTCTTT. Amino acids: CASSPTTGRNTEAFF.

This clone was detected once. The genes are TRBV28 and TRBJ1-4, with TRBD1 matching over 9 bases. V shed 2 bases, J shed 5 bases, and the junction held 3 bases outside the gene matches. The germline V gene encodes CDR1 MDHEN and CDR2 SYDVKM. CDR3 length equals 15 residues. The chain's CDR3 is CASSLPGQGNEKLFF. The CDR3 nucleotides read TGTGCCAGCAGTTTACCGGGACAGGGAAATGAAAAACTGTTTTTT.

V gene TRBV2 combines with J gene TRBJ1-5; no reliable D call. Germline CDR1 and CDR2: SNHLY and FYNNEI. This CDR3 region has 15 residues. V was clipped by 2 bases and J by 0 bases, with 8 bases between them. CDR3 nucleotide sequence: TGTGCCAGCAGTGAAAGCACTTATAGCAATCAGCCCCAGCATTTT. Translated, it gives CASSESTYSNQPQHF.

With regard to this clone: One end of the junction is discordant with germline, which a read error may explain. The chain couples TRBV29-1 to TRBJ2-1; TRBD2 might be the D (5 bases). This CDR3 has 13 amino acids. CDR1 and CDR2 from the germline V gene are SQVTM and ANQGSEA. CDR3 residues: CSANKLGLQRGIF. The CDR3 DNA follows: TGCAGCGCCAACAAGCTTGGCTTGCAAAGAGGGATCTTC.

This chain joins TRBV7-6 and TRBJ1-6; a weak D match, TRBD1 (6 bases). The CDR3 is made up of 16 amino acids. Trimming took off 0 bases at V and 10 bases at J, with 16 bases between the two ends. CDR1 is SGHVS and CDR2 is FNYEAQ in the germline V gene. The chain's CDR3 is CASSLATPGVSSPLHF. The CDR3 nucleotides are TGTGCCAGCAGCTTAGCGACTCCAGGGGTAAGCTCACCCCTCCACTTT.

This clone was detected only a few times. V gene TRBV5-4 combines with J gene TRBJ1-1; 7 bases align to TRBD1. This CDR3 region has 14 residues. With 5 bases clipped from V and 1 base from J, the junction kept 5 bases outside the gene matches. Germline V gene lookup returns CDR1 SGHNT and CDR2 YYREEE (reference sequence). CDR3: CASSPGTENTEAFF. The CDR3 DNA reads TGTGCCAGCAGTCCCGGGACAGAGAACACTGAAGCTTTCTTT.

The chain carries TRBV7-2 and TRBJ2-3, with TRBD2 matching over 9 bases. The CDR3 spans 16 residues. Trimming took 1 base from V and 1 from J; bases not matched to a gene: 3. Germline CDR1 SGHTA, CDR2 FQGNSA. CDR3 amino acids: CASSLGPSGGTDTQYF. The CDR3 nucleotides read TGTGCCAGCAGCTTAGGCCCTAGCGGGGGCACAGATACGCAGTATTTT.

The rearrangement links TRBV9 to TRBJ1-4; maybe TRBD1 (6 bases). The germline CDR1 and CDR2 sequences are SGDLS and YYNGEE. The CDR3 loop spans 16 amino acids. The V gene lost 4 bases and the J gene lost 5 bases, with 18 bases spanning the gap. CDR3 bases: TGTGCCAGCAGCACGGGCATTGGGGGCTTAAATGAAAAACTGTTTTTT. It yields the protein CASSTGIGGLNEKLFF.

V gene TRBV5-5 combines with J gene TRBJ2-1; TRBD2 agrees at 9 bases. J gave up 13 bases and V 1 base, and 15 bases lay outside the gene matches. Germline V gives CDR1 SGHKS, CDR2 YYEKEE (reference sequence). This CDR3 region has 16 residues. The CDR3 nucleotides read TGTGCCAGCAGCTTGATTAGCGGGGGTTCGGGGTTTTCTCAGTTCTTC. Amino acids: CASSLISGGSGFSQFF.

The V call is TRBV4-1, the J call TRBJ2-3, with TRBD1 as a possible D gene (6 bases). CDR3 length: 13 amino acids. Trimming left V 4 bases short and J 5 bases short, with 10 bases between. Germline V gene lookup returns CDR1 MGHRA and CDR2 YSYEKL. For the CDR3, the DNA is TGCGCCAGCAGCCGCTACAGGGAAGATACGCAGTATTTT. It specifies CASSRYREDTQYF.

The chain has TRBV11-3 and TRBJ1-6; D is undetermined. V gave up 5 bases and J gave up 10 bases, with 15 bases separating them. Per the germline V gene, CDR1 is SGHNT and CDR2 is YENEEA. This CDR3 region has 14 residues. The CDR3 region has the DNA TGTGCCAGCAGCCGCGGAGGAGGAGGATCACCCCTCCACTTT. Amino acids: CASSRGGGGSPLHF.